One and the same sample provided the 15 T cell receptor beta chains below, sequenced in a study of STAT5B mutations in CD4+ large granular lymphocyte leukemia. Here immunoSEQ multiplex PCR was the method, and the copy in TCRdb shows in-frame clones only, minus some. This sample yields 45,000 to 55,000 clones, of which under 80% are seen a single time; less than 2% belongs to the top ten. The sequencing sample was made of CD4+ T cells from blood buffy coats. Source of these receptors: a human donor in good health.

This chain uses TRBV29-1 with TRBJ2-1; 10 bases are a match to TRBD2. Germline V gene sequence: CDR1 SQVTM, CDR2 ANQGSEA. V lost 1 base to trimming and J lost 13 bases; unmatched junction nucleotides: 4. The CDR3 spans 12 residues. CDR3 protein: CSVEASGGPQFF. The CDR3 DNA reads TGCAGCGTTGAAGCTAGCGGGGGTCCCCAGTTCTTC.

The chain recombines TRBV2 with TRBJ1-5; TRBD1 aligns across 11 bases. The junction had 15 bases not matched to a gene; V was cut back by 4 bases and J by 7 bases. Germline CDR1 reads SNHLY; CDR2 reads FYNNEI. This CDR3 has 18 residues. CDR3 loop: CASSAESVGTGGGQPQHF. CDR3 DNA sequence: TGTGCCAGCAGTGCCGAATCTGTTGGGACAGGGGGTGGGCAGCCCCAGCATTTT.

DNA for the CDR3: TGCGCCAGCAGCATACAGGGACAGGGGAGAGGAAACACCATATATTTT. Protein product: CASSIQGQGRGNTIYF. The gene calls are TRBV5-1 and TRBJ1-3; 10 nucleotides match TRBD1. V shed 4 bases and J 4 bases; nucleotides not matched to a gene: 8. This CDR3 has 16 amino acids. Germline CDR1 is SGHRS and CDR2 is YFSETQ.

The CDR3 DNA follows: TGTGCCAGCAGCCAAGAGGTCGGCCTAAGAAACACCATATATTTT. This codes for CASSQEVGLRNTIYF. The V and J genes are TRBV14 and TRBJ1-3; unclear D gene. V lost 0 bases to trimming and J lost 5 bases, with 11 bases between them. This CDR3 is built from 15 residues. Germline V CDR1 and CDR2: SGHDN, FVKESK. The whole variable domain, filled in from reference TRBV14 and TRBJ1-3, reads EAGVTQFPSHSVIEKGQTVTLRCDPISGHDNLYWYRRVMGKEIKFLLHFVKESKQDESGMPNNRFLAERTGGTYSTLKVQPAELEDSGVYFCASSQEVGLRNTIYFGEGSWLTVV.

V gene TRBV6-5 combines with J gene TRBJ1-2; D is unclear. V lost 2 bases, J lost 1 base, and 14 bases lay in between. CDR1 and CDR2 (germline): MNHEY, SVGAGI. The CDR3 length is 16 residues. CDR3 amino acids: CASSYGTTSGNYGYTF. The CDR3 nucleotides read TGTGCCAGCAGTTACGGAACGACCTCCGGTAACTATGGCTACACCTTC.

The V call is TRBV7-3, the J call TRBJ1-1; a weak D match, TRBD1 (6 bases). Germline CDR1 is SGHTA and CDR2 is FQGTGA. V lost 4 bases, J lost 10 bases, and 16 bases lay in between. This CDR3 contains 13 residues. The CDR3 DNA reads as TGTGCCAGCAGCTGGGGGGCCCAGGCAGGAGCTTTCTTT. Protein product: CASSWGAQAGAFF.

This clone showed up just a few times. This chain joins TRBV5-1 and TRBJ2-1, with 9 bases identical to TRBD2. The ends lost 4 bases at V and 8 bases at J; junction bases unmatched: 10. The CDR3 has 15 residues. The germline V gene encodes CDR1 SGHRS and CDR2 YFSETQ. As DNA, the CDR3 is TGCGCCAGCAGCCCGGCCCTAGCGGGGTACCATGAGCAGTTCTTC. Translating gives CASSPALAGYHEQFF.

V is TRBV29-1 and J is TRBJ1-2, with no clear D. The CDR3 runs 13 residues. V lost 5 bases, J lost 1 base, and 11 bases lay in between. Per the germline V gene, CDR1 is SQVTM and CDR2 is ANQGSEA. The CDR3 nucleotides are TGCAGCGTTAAGGAGATCCTTAACTATGGCTACACCTTC. Encoded protein: CSVKEILNYGYTF.

The V call is TRBV29-1, the J call TRBJ2-5; tentative D call: TRBD2 (6 bases). CDR1 SQVTM and CDR2 ANQGSEA come from the germline V gene. There are 14 residues in the CDR3. V lost 4 bases and J lost 4, with 16 bases in between. As DNA, the CDR3 is TGCAGCGTTGTTGGGACTGCTGGGGTAGAGACCCAGTACTTC. Translating gives CSVVGTAGVETQYF.

This sequence joins TRBV4-2 and TRBJ2-2; D gene uncertain. Trimming shortened V by 4 bases and J by 6 bases, and 9 bases separated the two germline ends. CDR1 and CDR2 (germline): LGHNA, YNFKEQ. CDR3 length equals 13 residues. DNA for the CDR3: TGTGCCAGCAGCCCAGACACGGCCGGGGAGCTGTTTTTT. Encoded protein: CASSPDTAGELFF.

The rearrangement uses TRBV5-1 and TRBJ1-3; 9 bases map to TRBD1. J gave up 1 base and V 4 bases, and 6 bases lay outside the gene matches. CDR1 is SGHRS, CDR2 YFSETQ, per germline. This CDR3 comprises 16 residues. The CDR3 sequence: CASSVTGGASGNTIYF. Here the CDR3 DNA reads TGCGCCAGCAGCGTTACAGGGGGCGCGTCTGGAAACACCATATATTTT.

The chain carries TRBV7-9 and TRBJ1-3, with TRBD1 identical over 9 bases. V shed 5 bases, J shed 0 bases, and the junction held 5 bases outside the gene matches. In germline, CDR1 is SEHNR, CDR2 FQNEAQ (reference sequence). The CDR3 is 16 amino acids. In DNA form, the CDR3 reads TGTGCCAGCAGCCCCCGACAGGGGGGCTCTGGAAACACCATATATTTT. Its translation: CASSPRQGGSGNTIYF.

V gene TRBV4-1 combines with J gene TRBJ1-5, with D possibly being TRBD1 (6 bases). The V gene lost 0 bases and the J gene lost 3 bases, with 12 bases spanning the gap. Germline CDR1 MGHRA, CDR2 YSYEKL. The CDR3 runs 16 residues. CDR3 DNA sequence: TGCGCCAGCAGCCAAGATTTCCAGGGGATCAATCAGCCCCAGCATTTT. Translated, it gives CASSQDFQGINQPQHF.

The gene calls are TRBV18 and TRBJ2-5; no clear D gene. Looked up from germline, CDR1 is KGHSH and CDR2 is LQKENI. Trimming took 0 bases from V and 2 from J, leaving 7 bases between them. This CDR3 region has 14 residues. The CDR3 coding sequence is TGTGCCAGCTCACCACCCACAGTTCAAGAGACCCAGTACTTC. It encodes CASSPPTVQETQYF.

This clone appeared a few times. The chain combines TRBV7-6 with TRBJ2-3; 9 nucleotides agree with TRBD2. The length of the CDR3 is 15 residues. CDR1 and CDR2 from the germline V gene are SGHVS and FNYEAQ. With V trimmed by 5 bases and J by 0 bases, 3 bases remained unmatched. CDR3 sequence reads: CASSRSGGSTDTQYF. CDR3 nucleotide sequence: TGTGCCAGCAGCCGTAGCGGGGGCAGCACAGATACGCAGTATTTT.